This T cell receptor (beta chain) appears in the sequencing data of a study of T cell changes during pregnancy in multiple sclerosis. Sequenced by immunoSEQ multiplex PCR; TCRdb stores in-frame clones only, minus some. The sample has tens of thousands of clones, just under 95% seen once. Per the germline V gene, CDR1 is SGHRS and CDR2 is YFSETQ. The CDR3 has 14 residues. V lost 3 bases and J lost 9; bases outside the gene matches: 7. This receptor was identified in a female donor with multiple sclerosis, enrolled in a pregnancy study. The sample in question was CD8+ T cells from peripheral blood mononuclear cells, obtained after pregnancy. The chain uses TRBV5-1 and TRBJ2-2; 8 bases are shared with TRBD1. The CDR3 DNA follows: TGCGCCAGCAGCTCCTGGACAGGGAGTAGGGAGCTGTTTTTT. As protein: CASSSWTGSRELFF.